The present TCR beta chain was sequenced within a study of early T cells in non-severe SARS-CoV-2 infection. This clonotype was counted a few times. Separate cDNA molecules each had unique molecular identifiers attached to them. MiXCR, run by TCRdb on the 5' RACE reads, gives a single entry per CDR3 protein. The sample lists 75,000 to 95,000 distinct CDR3 sequences; approximately 15% were seen once. The input for sequencing was whole blood, taken at baseline. This receptor was identified in an adult who was a healthcare worker with PCR-confirmed SARS-CoV-2 infection or an uninfected control (not recorded which).

CDR3 sequence reads: CASLNGTGRTFF. DNA of the CDR3: TGCGCCAGCTTGAACGGGACAGGGAGGACTTTCTTT. The rearrangement links TRBV10-1 to TRBJ1-1, with 9 bases lining up with TRBD1. Germline CDR1 WNHNN, CDR2 SYGVQD (reference sequence). Trimming removed 8 bases from V and 12 bases from J; junction bases left unmatched: 10. CDR3 size: 12 residues.